The T cell receptor (beta chain) under discussion was sequenced for a study of shared clonotypes between healthy human individuals. The study's findings and limits: Researchers sampled blood only, noting tissue repertoires likely differ.

For this clone: The target antigen is unknown.

Deep-level running was used for the assay. The input for sorted-subset replicate PCRs was approximately 190 ng DNA, 30,000 or so T cell genomes. As processed by the authors: Owing to the provision of junction-only sequences devoid of quality scores by immunoSEQ, filtering differed. TCRdb's copy holds only in-frame clones and misses some; the assay was immunoSEQ multiplex PCR. The V and J calls and clone size come from that table; D and trimming were worked out from the DNA. This sample yields some 200,000 clones, of which over 50% are seen a single time; around 9.3% belongs to the top ten. This clonotype was sampled from a young man in good health. The sequenced sample consisted of memory CD4+ T cells sorted from blood. Subset denoted: CD45RA-negative fraction.

The CDR3 is CASSGQTGGIRTDTQYF. In DNA form, the CDR3 reads TGTGCCAGCAGTGGCCAGACAGGGGGCATACGGACAGATACGCAGTATTTT. This rearrangement joins TRBV25-1 to TRBJ2-3; 10 positions match TRBD1. Germline assignment: CDR1 MGHDK and CDR2 SYGVNS. Trimming took 4 bases from V and 3 from J; bases not matched to a gene: 10. This CDR3 has 17 amino acids.